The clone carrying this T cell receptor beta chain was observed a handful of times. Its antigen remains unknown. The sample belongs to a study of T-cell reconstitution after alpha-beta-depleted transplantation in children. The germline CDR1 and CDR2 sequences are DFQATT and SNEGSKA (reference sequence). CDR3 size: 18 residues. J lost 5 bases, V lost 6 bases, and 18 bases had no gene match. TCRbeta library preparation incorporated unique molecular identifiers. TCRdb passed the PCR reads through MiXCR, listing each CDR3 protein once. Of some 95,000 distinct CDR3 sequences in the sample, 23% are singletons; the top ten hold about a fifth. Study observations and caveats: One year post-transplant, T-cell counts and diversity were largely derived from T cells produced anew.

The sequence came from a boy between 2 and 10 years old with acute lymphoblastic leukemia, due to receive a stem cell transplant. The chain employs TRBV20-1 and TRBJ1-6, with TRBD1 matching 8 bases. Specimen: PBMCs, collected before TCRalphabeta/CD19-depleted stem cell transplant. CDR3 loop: CSARTGGSTSLDNSPLHF. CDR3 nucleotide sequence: TGCAGTGCGAGAACAGGGGGTTCTACCTCCCTGGATAATTCACCCCTCCACTTT.